These T cell receptor beta chains were read from a single sample in a study of T-cell reconstitution after alpha-beta-depleted transplantation in children. Using its own MiXCR run on the PCR reads, TCRdb lists one record per CDR3 protein. The sample lists fewer than 750,000 distinct CDR3 sequences, 20% to 25% occurring once. The source was PBMCs, mostly from graft donor cells, collected 360 days after TCRalphabeta/CD19-depleted stem cell transplant. The receptors were gathered from a boy under three years old who had a stem cell transplant for acute myeloid leukemia, so the T cells may come from the graft donor. Both conserved end residues are part of each CDR3. The D gene is left open where the match is weak. Size is stated for part of the rows, as once, few or many counts, or as a class when the clone is expanded.

.	TRBV20-1	.	TRBJ1-1	TGCAGTGCTAGAGATTGGAGTGAAGCTTTCTTT	CSARDWSEAFF
many	TRBV29-1	TRBD1	TRBJ1-1	TGCAGCGTTGAAGGGACAGGGCGGACCAACACTGAAGCTTTCTTT	CSVEGTGRTNTEAFF
few	TRBV20-1	.	TRBJ2-3	TGCAGTGCGCTCCGGGGAGCCGGCACAGATACGCAGTATTTT	CSALRGAGTDTQYF
.	TRBV20-1	.	TRBJ1-1	TGCAGTCCGACGGTGAACACTGAAGCTTTCTTT	CSPTVNTEAFF
.	TRBV6-1	.	TRBJ2-1	TGTGCCAGCTCCCGGATAGGGGGGATACAGAATGAGCAGTTCTTC	CASSRIGGIQNEQFF
many	TRBV29-1	.	TRBJ1-4	TGCAGCGTTGCATCGGGGAGGGATGAAAAACTGTTTTTT	CSVASGRDEKLFF
.	TRBV6-5	.	TRBJ1-5	TGTGCCAGCAGTTTCACCACAGATAGCAATCAGCCCCAGCATTTT	CASSFTTDSNQPQHF
.	TRBV24-1	.	TRBJ2-2	TGTGCCACCAGTGATGAGGGAACGAACACCGGGGAGCTGTTTTTT	CATSDEGTNTGELFF
.	TRBV7-6	.	TRBJ2-3	TGTGCCAGCACCCCTACCGGGCCACTGTCTACGCAGTATTTT	CASTPTGPLSTQYF
.	TRBV20-1	TRBD1	TRBJ2-3	TGCAGTGCTGACCCTACAGGGGCGGACACAGATACGCAGTATTTT	CSADPTGADTDTQYF
once	TRBV7-9	.	TRBJ1-2	TGTGCCAGCAGCTCCTCCGGCCTGGTGCGCTATGGCTACACCTTC	CASSSSGLVRYGYTF
.	TRBV20-1	.	TRBJ2-1	TGCAGTGCTAGACATAAAGACAGGAGCTCCTACAATGAGCAGTTCTTC	CSARHKDRSSYNEQFF
many	TRBV6-5	.	TRBJ1-6	TGTGCCAGCAGTTACCGGGGCCATCCAGGGTCCTCCTATAATTCACCCCTCCACTTT	CASSYRGHPGSSYNSPLHF
.	TRBV12-3/TRBV12-4	.	TRBJ2-1	TGTGCCAGCGGAGGGGGGCCCTATGAGCAGTTCTTC	CASGGGPYEQFF
many	TRBV28	.	TRBJ2-3	TGTGCCACCAAACAAGGGCTTGGAGATACGCAGTATTTT	CATKQGLGDTQYF
.	TRBV7-9	.	TRBJ2-7	TGTGCCAGCAGCTTGTCTACAGGGTACGAGCAGTACTTC	CASSLSTGYEQYF
few	TRBV6-5	TRBD2	TRBJ2-2	TGTGCCAGCAGTTACGGGCTAGCGGGGGGGCCGAACACCGGGGAGCTGTTTTTT	CASSYGLAGGPNTGELFF
many	TRBV20-1	.	TRBJ2-7	TGCAGTGCTAGGGCCGCCGGGACTCCAAGGGGCGAGCAGTACTTC	CSARAAGTPRGEQYF
few	TRBV12-3/TRBV12-4	.	TRBJ2-7	TGTGCCAGCAGCTTACTAACCGGGACTCACGCCTACGAGCAGTACTTC	CASSLLTGTHAYEQYF
few	TRBV6-9	TRBD2	TRBJ2-3	TGTGCCAGCAGTTTACCTAGCGGGGCTAGCACAGATACGCAGTATTTT	CASSLPSGASTDTQYF
many	TRBV29-1	TRBD1	TRBJ1-6	TGCAGCGTCAGGACAGGGAGGAGATCACCCCTCCACTTT	CSVRTGRRSPLHF
many	TRBV20-1	.	TRBJ2-5	TGCAGTGCCCAGGTTTGGTCAGAGACCCAGTACTTC	CSAQVWSETQYF
few	TRBV18	TRBD1	TRBJ1-5	TGTGCCAGCTCACTTGACAGGGTGGGTCGGCCCCAGCATTTT	CASSLDRVGRPQHF